The 22 T cell receptor beta chains below all came from one sample that was sequenced in a study of CD8 T cells in Susac syndrome. RNA was extracted with the RNeasy kit, and a quantity of roughly 0.5 to 1 ug was reverse transcribed using random hexamers. TCRdb re-analysed the immunoSEQ multiplex PCR reads in MiXCR, keeping a single row per CDR3 protein. The table has approximately 200,000 distinct CDR3 sequences, about 95% seen once. Sequences were obtained from CD4+ T cells from PBMCs. All receptors come from a human donor with multiple sclerosis.

V usage is TRBV30 and J usage is TRBJ1-1; no reliable D call. V was pared by 1 base and J by 5 bases, with 17 bases between. Looked up from germline, CDR1 is GTSNPN and CDR2 is SVGIG (reference sequence). This CDR3 is built from 15 residues. The CDR3 bases are TGTGCCTGGAGTGATTCGAGTCGGGTAGGAACTGAAGCTTTCTTT. Amino acid sequence: CAWSDSSRVGTEAFF.

The gene calls are TRBV2 and TRBJ1-1; 7 bases line up with TRBD1. Germline CDR1 reads SNHLY; CDR2 reads FYNNEI. J was trimmed by 11 bases and V by 6 bases; bases with no gene match: 6. The length of the CDR3 is 11 residues. CDR3 DNA sequence: TGTGCCAGCAGAATCGGGACAGAGGCTTTCTTT. Its protein product is CASRIGTEAFF. Combining the CDR3 with reference TRBV2 and TRBJ1-1 gives the whole variable domain EPEVTQTPSHQVTQMGQEVILRCVPISNHLYFYWYRQILGQKVEFLVSFYNNEISEKSEIFDDQFSVERPDGSNFTLKIRSTKLEDSAMYFCASRIGTEAFFGQGTRLTVV.

The chain uses TRBV2 and TRBJ2-5; D remains unclear. Germline-derived CDR1 and CDR2 are SNHLY and FYNNEI. This CDR3 has 10 residues. V was pared by 5 bases and J by 3 bases, with 1 base between. The CDR3 bases are TGTGCCAGCAGTAAAGAGACCCAGTACTTC. This gives the protein CASSKETQYF.

This chain joins TRBV29-1 and TRBJ2-7; TRBD1 matches at 7 bases. V gave up 6 bases and J gave up 5 bases; unmatched junction bases: 4. This CDR3 has 11 amino acids. Germline V gives CDR1 SQVTM, CDR2 ANQGSEA. For the CDR3, the DNA is TGCAGCGTCAAGGGGGCAAACGAGCAGTACTTC. Translation gives CSVKGANEQYF.

The chain uses TRBV29-1 and TRBJ1-2; 7 positions match TRBD1. Losses at the gene ends were 3 bases for V and 2 bases for J; bases not matched to a gene: 3. This CDR3 spans 13 amino acids. Looked up from germline, CDR1 is SQVTM and CDR2 is ANQGSEA. The CDR3 sequence is CSVERTGNYGYTF. CDR3 DNA: TGCAGCGTTGAGCGGACAGGCAACTATGGCTACACCTTC.

The chain links TRBV20-1 to TRBJ2-5; TRBD2 matches at 7 bases. In germline, CDR1 is DFQATT, CDR2 SNEGSKA (reference sequence). CDR3 length: 16 residues. V trimming: 3 bases; J trimming: 0 bases; junction bases outside the gene matches: 10. The CDR3 spells CSARPLAARDQETQYF. The CDR3 DNA is TGCAGTGCTAGGCCGCTAGCGGCCCGTGACCAAGAGACCCAGTACTTC.

This rearrangement joins TRBV11-3 to TRBJ2-1; no reliable D call. This CDR3 is built from 14 residues. Germline CDR1 SGHNT, CDR2 YENEEA. Trimming removed 7 bases from V and 4 bases from J, with 14 bases in between. The CDR3 DNA reads TGTGCCAGCACCACCCGGCCCTTTTACAATGAGCAGTTCTTC. Translating gives CASTTRPFYNEQFF.

J is TRBJ2-1 and V is TRBV3-1; no definite D call. V lost 5 bases to trimming and J lost 9 bases, with 8 bases between them. The CDR3 totals 11 residues. Germline V gene sequence: CDR1 LGHDT, CDR2 YNNKEL (reference sequence). Here the CDR3 reads CASSSFREQFF. The DNA for the CDR3 is TGTGCCAGCAGCTCCTTCCGTGAGCAGTTCTTC.

The rearrangement uses TRBV3-1 and TRBJ2-5; D uncertain. CDR3 length: 13 residues. CDR1 is LGHDT and CDR2 is YNNKEL in the germline V gene (reference sequence). The V gene lost 2 bases and the J gene lost 1 base, with 5 bases spanning the gap. CDR3 nucleotide sequence: TGTGCCAGCAGCCAAAACCCCCAAGAGACCCAGTACTTC. Its translation is CASSQNPQETQYF.

The J gene is TRBJ2-3, the V gene TRBV10-3, with TRBD2 matching over 10 bases. This CDR3 comprises 19 residues. The germline CDR1 and CDR2 sequences are ENHRY and SYGVKD. Trimming took 0 bases from V and 2 from J; bases not matched to a gene: 11. CDR3 in amino acids: CAISESRLASGSFTDTQYF. DNA for the CDR3: TGTGCCATCAGTGAGTCAAGGTTGGCTAGCGGGAGTTTCACAGATACGCAGTATTTT.

This chain uses TRBV5-4 with TRBJ1-6, with 8 bases lining up with TRBD1. V shed 5 bases, J shed 9 bases, and the junction held 10 bases outside the gene matches. CDR3 size: 15 residues. The germline V gene encodes CDR1 SGHNT and CDR2 YYREEE (reference sequence). In DNA form, the CDR3 reads TGTGCCAGCAGTACTGGACAGGGAGGTAGTTCACCCCTCCACTTT. Protein: CASSTGQGGSSPLHF.

The chain has TRBV12-3 or TRBV12-4 and TRBJ2-5; possible D gene TRBD1, 6 bases. V lost 6 bases and J lost 0, with 11 bases in between. The CDR3 consists of 14 residues. The CDR3 loop is CASRTYRDQETQYF. The CDR3 DNA follows: TGTGCCAGCAGGACCTACAGGGACCAAGAGACCCAGTACTTC.

V gene TRBV29-1 combines with J gene TRBJ2-3; 7 nucleotides agree with TRBD1. Germline CDR1 and CDR2: SQVTM and ANQGSEA. The CDR3 contains 13 residues. Trimming removed 6 bases from V and 3 bases from J; junction bases left unmatched: 6. CDR3 sequence (DNA): TGCAGCGTCCGACAGGGATGGACAGATACGCAGTATTTT. Amino acids: CSVRQGWTDTQYF.

The rearrangement joins TRBV20-1 to TRBJ2-5; 9 bases agree with TRBD2. The CDR3 is made up of 14 amino acids. Germline V gene lookup returns CDR1 DFQATT and CDR2 SNEGSKA (reference sequence). V lost 6 bases and J lost 4; bases outside the gene matches: 9. CDR3 nucleotide sequence: TGCAGTGCGATTCTAGCGGGACCCAGAGAGACCCAGTACTTC. It specifies CSAILAGPRETQYF.

The rearrangement links TRBV20-1 to TRBJ2-3, with 9 nucleotides matching TRBD1. Germline V gives CDR1 DFQATT, CDR2 SNEGSKA (reference sequence). V shed 6 bases, J shed 4 bases, and the junction held 5 bases outside the gene matches. CDR3 length equals 13 residues. The CDR3: CSAGTGSPDTQYF. In DNA form, the CDR3 reads TGCAGTGCCGGGACAGGGTCACCAGATACGCAGTATTTT.

This clonotype was observed once. This chain connects TRBV3-1 to TRBJ1-3; D is unresolved. V was pared by 4 bases and J by 1 base, with 2 bases between. Germline V lookup: CDR1 LGHDT, CDR2 YNNKEL (reference sequence). The CDR3 runs to 12 residues. CDR3 region: CASSRSGNTIYF. DNA for the CDR3: TGTGCCAGCAGCCGTTCTGGAAACACCATATATTTT.

This sequence joins TRBV29-1 and TRBJ2-1; 9 bases are shared with TRBD1. The CDR3 consists of 17 residues. Germline assignment: CDR1 SQVTM and CDR2 ANQGSEA. V gave up 4 bases and J gave up 6 bases; unmatched junction bases: 16. DNA for the CDR3: TGCAGCGTTGCAGGCGTGACAGGGGGATACGAGAGCAATGAGCAGTTCTTC. The encoded protein is CSVAGVTGGYESNEQFF.

This clonotype appeared a few times. J is TRBJ2-5 and V is TRBV29-1; D gene ambiguous. The ends were cut back, 2 bases at V and 2 bases at J, with 9 bases in the middle. Germline V gene lookup returns CDR1 SQVTM and CDR2 ANQGSEA. This CDR3 is built from 13 residues. The CDR3 sequence is CSVELAIQETQYF. In DNA form, the CDR3 reads TGCAGCGTTGAACTGGCTATTCAAGAGACCCAGTACTTC. Complete variable domain (other parts from reference TRBV29-1 and TRBJ2-5): SAVISQKPSRDICQRGTSLTIQCQVDSQVTMMFWYRQQPGQSLTLIATANQGSEATYESGFVIDKFPISRPNLTFSTLTVSNMSPEDSSIYLCSVELAIQETQYFGPGTRLLVL.

The rearrangement joins TRBV5-4 to TRBJ2-5; D remains ambiguous. The V and J ends lost 0 bases and 5 bases respectively, with 14 bases between them. The V gene's germline CDR1 is SGHNT and CDR2 YYREEE (reference sequence). The CDR3 covers 15 residues. CDR3 nucleotide sequence: TGTGCCAGCAGCTTGGGGGGTGCGGTCCGGGAGACCCAGTACTTC. This sequence encodes CASSLGGAVRETQYF.

The chain uses TRBV12-3 or TRBV12-4 and TRBJ1-2; no clear D. The CDR3 is 11 residues long. Trimming stripped 4 bases from V and 8 bases from J, with 8 bases between. The CDR3: CASSSRRGYTF. In DNA, the CDR3 is TGTGCCAGCAGTTCTCGCAGGGGCTACACCTTC.

This clonotype was seen a single time. The chain has TRBV20-1 and TRBJ2-1, with 7 positions matching TRBD1. CDR1 DFQATT and CDR2 SNEGSKA come from the germline V gene (reference sequence). V lost 2 bases, J lost 0 bases, and 7 bases stayed unmatched. The CDR3 consists of 16 residues. The CDR3, as DNA: TGCAGTGCTAGATCATTCAGGGGGAGCTCCTACAATGAGCAGTTCTTC. This sequence encodes CSARSFRGSSYNEQFF.

The V call is TRBV20-1, the J call TRBJ2-1, with a tentative D call TRBD2 (5 bases). V lost 0 bases and J 13 bases, leaving 16 bases between the germline ends. The CDR3 covers 13 residues. Germline CDR1 DFQATT, CDR2 SNEGSKA (reference sequence). Here the CDR3 reads CSARDLGRERQFF. In nucleotides, the CDR3 is TGCAGTGCTAGAGATCTAGGAAGGGAGCGTCAGTTCTTC.